This T cell receptor (beta chain) was retrieved from a study of T-cell memory formation after mild COVID-19. Regarding the study as a whole: Nothing showed for sure that second-wave clones peaking on day 37 were SARS-CoV-2 specific.

Via MiXCR, TCRdb re-called the 5' RACE reads, giving one row per CDR3 protein. The sample has around 130,000 distinct CDR3 sequences; roughly 6% are singletons. The CDR3 totals 17 residues. Per the germline V gene, CDR1 is LNHDA and CDR2 is SQIVND (reference sequence). Germline trimming cut 5 bases from V and 1 base from J; bases unmatched to any gene: 8. On this clonotype itself: As yet, its antigen is unknown.

Input material: PBMCs or a T cell subset sorted from them (not recorded which). The chain recombines TRBV19 with TRBJ2-6; TRBD2 aligns across 7 bases. The source is an adult woman who had mild COVID-19 (a few samples of this study predate the infection). Cell type and time point are not known. The CDR3 bases are TGTGCCAGTAGTGCTCTAGCGGCCAGATCTGGGGCCAACGTCCTGACTTTC. It translates to CASSALAARSGANVLTF.